These 6 T cell receptor beta chains originate from one sample sequenced in a study of blood T cell repertoires in COVID-19. Sequencing used immunoSEQ multiplex PCR; TCRdb keeps in-frame clones, though not all of them. The sample contains about 190,000 clones, around four fifths of which appear only once. Sequencing was performed on peripheral blood. The receptors derive from a human donor in a cohort sampled during active COVID-19.

The CDR3 region has the DNA TGCGCCAGCAGCTTCAGGGGTGACACCGGGGAGCTGTTTTTT. The encoded protein is CASSFRGDTGELFF. This sequence joins TRBV5-1 and TRBJ2-2, with D possibly matching TRBD1 (6 bases). The CDR3 has 14 amino acids. Trimming took 2 bases from V and 3 from J, leaving 8 bases between them. From germline, CDR1 is SGHRS and CDR2 YFSETQ.

This chain links TRBV6-5 with TRBJ1-4; TRBD1 aligns across 11 bases. Germline assignment: CDR1 MNHEY and CDR2 SVGAGI. The CDR3 has 15 residues. V gave up 8 bases and J gave up 3 bases; unmatched junction bases: 5. CDR3 amino acids: CASSRDRGSNEKLFF. CDR3 sequence (DNA): TGTGCCAGCTCTCGGGACAGGGGGTCTAATGAAAAACTGTTTTTT.

This chain uses TRBV18 with TRBJ2-7, with 7 bases fitting TRBD1. This CDR3 has 13 residues. Germline-derived CDR1 and CDR2 are KGHSH and LQKENI. Trimming cost V 4 bases and J 4 bases; bases outside gene matches: 4. CDR3 sequence: CASSRGGEYEQYF. The CDR3 nucleotides read TGTGCCAGCTCACGAGGGGGCGAATACGAGCAGTACTTC. The entire variable domain, with the rest obtained from reference TRBV18 and TRBJ2-7, is as follows: NAGVMQNPRHLVRRRGQEARLRCSPMKGHSHVYWYRQLPEEGLKFMVYLQKENIIDESGMPKERFSAEFPKEGPSILRIQQVVRGDSAAYFCASSRGGEYEQYFGPGTRLTVT.

This chain joins TRBV9 and TRBJ1-2; 11 positions match TRBD1. V lost 3 bases and J lost 1; bases outside the gene matches: 5. There are 16 residues in the CDR3. The germline V gene has CDR1 SGDLS and CDR2 YYNGEE. The CDR3 sequence: CASSAGQGALNYGYTF. CDR3 sequence (DNA): TGTGCCAGCAGCGCCGGACAGGGGGCTCTTAACTATGGCTACACCTTC.

A remark on this clone: One end of the junction fails to match germline, which may point to a read error. The chain recombines TRBV7-7 with TRBJ2-2; TRBD2 is a possible D gene (5 bases). Germline-derived CDR1 and CDR2 are SSHAT and FNYEAQ (reference sequence). The CDR3 spans 16 residues. The CDR3, as DNA: TGTGCTAGCAGCTTAGGGCCCGGGAAGGGCACCGGGGAGCTGTTTTTT. It translates to CASSLGPGKGTGELFF. The whole variable domain, filled in from reference TRBV7-7 and TRBJ2-2, reads GAGVSQSPRYKVTKRGQDVTLRCDPISSHATLYWYQQALGQGPEFLTYFNYEAQPDKSGLPSDRFSAERPEGSISTLTIQRTEQRDSAMYRCASSLGPGKGTGELFFGEGSRLTVL.

The sample holds a few counts of this clone. This chain uses TRBV5-4 with TRBJ2-3; no definite D call. The CDR3 is 13 residues long. V lost 0 bases to trimming and J lost 4 bases, with 6 bases between them. Germline V CDR1 and CDR2: SGHNT, YYREEE (reference sequence). DNA for the CDR3: TGTGCCAGCAGCTTGGCCGGGTCAGATACGCAGTATTTT. Translating it yields CASSLAGSDTQYF. Full variable domain (missing parts from reference TRBV5-4 and TRBJ2-3): ETGVTQSPTHLIKTRGQQVTLRCSSQSGHNTVSWYQQALGQGPQFIFQYYREEENGRGNFPPRFSGLQFPNYSSELNVNALELDDSALYLCASSLAGSDTQYFGPGTRLTVL.